This T cell receptor beta chain was captured by sequencing in a study of CD8 T cells in Susac syndrome. Germline V gene sequence: CDR1 MDHEN, CDR2 SYDVKM. The CDR3 contains 15 residues. V was pared by 5 bases and J by 2 bases, with 6 bases of the junction left unmatched. RNA, at about 0.45 to 1 ug, was reverse transcribed with random hexamers. A single record per CDR3 protein comes from TCRdb applying MiXCR to the immunoSEQ multiplex PCR reads. The sample contains 150,000 to 200,000 distinct CDR3 sequences, approximately 94% of which appear only once. What was sequenced was CD4+ T cells from PBMCs. The rearrangement joins TRBV28 to TRBJ1-5, with 7 bases fitting TRBD1. The sequence was collected from a human donor with Susac syndrome. The chain's CDR3 is CASSLRGQGNQPQHF. The CDR3 DNA reads as TGTGCCAGCAGTCTGAGAGGACAGGGCAATCAGCCCCAGCATTTT.